This entry is about one T cell receptor (beta chain). What it recognizes is unknown. The protocol was immunoSEQ multiplex PCR, while the TCRdb copy is restricted to in-frame clones and leaves out a portion. The repertoire has some 52,000 clones, around nine tenths of them found once; the top ten carry approximately 6.8%. These data belong to a study of PD-1 blockade in classical Hodgkin lymphoma. Study findings and constraints: Possibly reflecting disease activity or prior therapy, repertoire differences have causes that remain undefined. Lower baseline TCR diversity marked trial partial responders and progressors.

Germline-derived CDR1 and CDR2 are MNHNS and SASEGT. Trimming stripped 4 bases from V and 0 bases from J, with 20 bases between. The length of the CDR3 is 18 residues. Sample time point: cycle 4 day 1 (C4D1), after around six weeks of nivolumab. Exposure to brentuximab vedotin varied, and each patient had relapsed following autologous stem cell transplantation. The rearrangement uses TRBV6-1 and TRBJ2-3; D unclear. This specimen consisted of peripheral blood mononuclear cells (PBMCs), obtained before the fourth cycle of nivolumab. The receptor was isolated from a human donor with classical Hodgkin lymphoma. CDR3 loop: CASSGSVPLGASTDTQYF. The CDR3 bases are TGTGCCAGCAGTGGATCGGTCCCTCTAGGTGCGAGCACAGATACGCAGTATTTT.